The 7 T cell receptor beta chains listed next were all sequenced from one sample in a study of T-cell reconstitution after alpha-beta-depleted transplantation in children. The TCRbeta library incorporated unique molecular identifiers. In TCRdb, the PCR reads were re-called with MiXCR into one record per CDR3 protein. The sample lists about 540,000 distinct CDR3 sequences, 25% to 30% occurring once. Sequencing used PBMCs, obtained before TCRalphabeta/CD19-depleted stem cell transplant. These TCRs come from a boy younger than two with Wiskott-Aldrich syndrome, due to receive a stem cell transplant.

The V gene is TRBV20-1, the J gene TRBJ2-7, with TRBD1 matching 9 bases. Germline V lookup: CDR1 DFQATT, CDR2 SNEGSKA (reference sequence). This CDR3 has 15 amino acids. Trimming took 0 bases from V and 2 from J; bases not matched to a gene: 5. The CDR3 region is CSARDPGTGTYEQYF. CDR3 DNA: TGCAGTGCTAGAGATCCGGGGACAGGGACCTACGAGCAGTACTTC.

This rearrangement joins TRBV6-1 to TRBJ2-5; TRBD2 matches 7 bases. The CDR3 totals 16 residues. CDR1 MNHNS and CDR2 SASEGT come from the germline V gene. V trimming: 6 bases; J trimming: 4 bases; junction bases outside the gene matches: 14. The CDR3 is CASRGYGGRDRETQYF. CDR3 sequence (DNA): TGTGCCAGCAGGGGATACGGCGGGAGAGATCGAGAGACCCAGTACTTC.

V gene TRBV5-1 combines with J gene TRBJ2-5; tentative D call: TRBD1 (6 bases). Per the germline V gene, CDR1 is SGHRS and CDR2 is YFSETQ. The germline V and J ends were trimmed by 4 bases and 5 bases, with 12 bases remaining between them. This CDR3 contains 13 residues. The CDR3 reads CASSLRDMETQYF. CDR3 nucleotides: TGCGCCAGCAGCCTCCGGGACATGGAGACCCAGTACTTC.

The chain recombines TRBV5-1 with TRBJ1-5; D unclear. Trimming stripped 3 bases from V and 4 bases from J, with 11 bases between. CDR1 is SGHRS, CDR2 YFSETQ, per germline. The CDR3 sequence is 14 residues long. The CDR3 loop reads CASSSGPTNQPQHF. CDR3 in DNA: TGCGCCAGCAGCTCCGGGCCAACAAATCAGCCCCAGCATTTT. The variable domain in full, completed from reference TRBV5-1 and TRBJ1-5, reads KAGVTQTPRYLIKTRGQQVTLSCSPISGHRSVSWYQQTPGQGLQFLFEYFSETQRNKGNFPGRFSGRQFSNSRSEMNVSTLELGDSALYLCASSSGPTNQPQHFGDGTRLSIL.

The chain employs TRBV2 and TRBJ2-1; D is uncertain. The CDR3 covers 14 residues. Trimming left V 5 bases short and J 0 bases short, with 8 bases between. The germline gives CDR1 SNHLY, CDR2 FYNNEI. The CDR3 loop is CASSIKSSYNEQFF. The CDR3 nucleotides read TGTGCCAGCAGTATAAAGAGCTCCTACAATGAGCAGTTCTTC.

This sequence joins TRBV5-1 and TRBJ2-7; D gene uncertain. Per germline, CDR1 SGHRS and CDR2 YFSETQ. The germline V and J ends were trimmed by 1 base and 3 bases, with 14 bases remaining between them. The CDR3 loop spans 15 amino acids. The CDR3 sequence: CASSLYDSNHYEQYF. The CDR3 region has the DNA TGCGCCAGCAGCTTGTATGACTCCAACCACTACGAGCAGTACTTC.

The chain joins TRBV20-1 to TRBJ2-2; perhaps TRBD2 as D (6 bases). Germline V CDR1 and CDR2: DFQATT, SNEGSKA (reference sequence). V was clipped by 2 bases and J by 2 bases, with 18 bases between them. The CDR3 contains 17 residues. The CDR3 here is CSARPPLGSGNTGELFF. CDR3 nucleotides: TGCAGTGCTAGACCCCCATTAGGTAGCGGAAACACCGGGGAGCTGTTTTTT.